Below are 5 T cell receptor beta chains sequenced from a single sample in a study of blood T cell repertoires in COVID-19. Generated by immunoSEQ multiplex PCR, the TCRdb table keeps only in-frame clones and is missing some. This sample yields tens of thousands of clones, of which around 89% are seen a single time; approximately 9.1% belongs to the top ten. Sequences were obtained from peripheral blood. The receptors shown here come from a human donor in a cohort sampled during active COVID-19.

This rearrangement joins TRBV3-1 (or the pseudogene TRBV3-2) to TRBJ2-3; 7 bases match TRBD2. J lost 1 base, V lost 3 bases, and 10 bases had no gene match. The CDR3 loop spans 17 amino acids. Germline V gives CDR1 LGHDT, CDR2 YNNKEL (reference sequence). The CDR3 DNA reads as TGTGCCAGCAGCCAGGATACTAGCGTGGTGGGCACAGATACGCAGTATTTT. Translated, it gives CASSQDTSVVGTDTQYF.

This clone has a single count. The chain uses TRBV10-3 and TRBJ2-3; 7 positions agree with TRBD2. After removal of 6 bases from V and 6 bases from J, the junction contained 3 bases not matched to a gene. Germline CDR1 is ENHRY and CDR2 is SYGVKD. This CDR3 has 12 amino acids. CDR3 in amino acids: CAISGTTDTQYF. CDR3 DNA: TGTGCCATCAGCGGGACTACCGATACGCAGTATTTT.

Here the CDR3 DNA reads TGTGCCAGCAGCTCCGGGACTAGCGGGGGGCGCGAGCAGTTCTTC. Its protein is CASSSGTSGGREQFF. This chain links TRBV5-4 with TRBJ2-1; 15 bases fit TRBD2. Per germline, CDR1 SGHNT and CDR2 YYREEE (reference sequence). The CDR3 covers 15 residues. The V segment lost 3 bases and the J segment 10 bases; nucleotides outside the gene matches: 5.

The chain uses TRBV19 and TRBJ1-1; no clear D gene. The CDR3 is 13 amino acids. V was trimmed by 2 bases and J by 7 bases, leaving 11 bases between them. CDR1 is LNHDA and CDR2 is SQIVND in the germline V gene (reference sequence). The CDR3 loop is CASSIMSGSEAFF. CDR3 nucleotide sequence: TGTGCCAGTAGTATAATGTCGGGGAGTGAAGCTTTCTTT.

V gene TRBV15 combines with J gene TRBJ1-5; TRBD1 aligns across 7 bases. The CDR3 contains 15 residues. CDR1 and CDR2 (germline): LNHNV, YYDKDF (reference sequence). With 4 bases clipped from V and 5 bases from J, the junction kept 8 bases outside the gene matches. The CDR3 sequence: CATSTRQGYDQPQHF. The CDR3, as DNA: TGTGCCACCAGCACCAGACAGGGCTATGATCAGCCCCAGCATTTT.